The next 3 T cell receptor beta chains were all read from a single sample in a study of cytomegalovirus exposure and HLA in healthy donors. Researchers ran the PCR with 60 Vbeta and 13 Jbeta primers. TCRdb's table, derived via immunoSEQ multiplex PCR, lists solely in-frame clones and lacks some. The sample comprises 180,000 or so clones, 70% to 90% of which are singletons, and almost 9.5% rests with the top ten. Input material: PBMCs. All receptors come from a man aged 18 to 30 in good health and CMV-seropositive.

The chain recombines TRBV19 with TRBJ2-6; 9 bases match TRBD1. Unmatched junction bases numbered 10, after V lost 6 bases and J lost 1 base. Looked up from germline, CDR1 is LNHDA and CDR2 is SQIVND (reference sequence). This CDR3 spans 18 amino acids. This CDR3 is CASSLPGTGISGANVLTF. CDR3 sequence (DNA): TGTGCCAGTAGCCTCCCCGGGACAGGGATATCTGGGGCCAACGTCCTGACTTTC.

This clone was picked up one time. The chain combines TRBV28 with TRBJ1-2; 7 bases align to TRBD1. The CDR3 has 15 residues. J gave up 1 base and V 5 bases, and 7 bases lay outside the gene matches. Germline V gene data show CDR1 as MDHEN and CDR2 as SYDVKM. CDR3 DNA sequence: TGTGCCAGCAGTCCCAGACAGGGAAATAACTATGGCTACACCTTC. This encodes CASSPRQGNNYGYTF.

The chain uses TRBV7-8 and TRBJ2-3; 14 bases agree with TRBD2. The CDR3 covers 17 residues. Germline V gene data show CDR1 as SGHVS and CDR2 as FQNEAQ. Unmatched junction bases numbered 7, after V lost 2 bases and J lost 6 bases. In DNA, the CDR3 is TGTGCCAGCAGCTTAAGTCGGGGACTAGCGGGGGAGGATACGCAGTATTTT. The encoded protein is CASSLSRGLAGEDTQYF.